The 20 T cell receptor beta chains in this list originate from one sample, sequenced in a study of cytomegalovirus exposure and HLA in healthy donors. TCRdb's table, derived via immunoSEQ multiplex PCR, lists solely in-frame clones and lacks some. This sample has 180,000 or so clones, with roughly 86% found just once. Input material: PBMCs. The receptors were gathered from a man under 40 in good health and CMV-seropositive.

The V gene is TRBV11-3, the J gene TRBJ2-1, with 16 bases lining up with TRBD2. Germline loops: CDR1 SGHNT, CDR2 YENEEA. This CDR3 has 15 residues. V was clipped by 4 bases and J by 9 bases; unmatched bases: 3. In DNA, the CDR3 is TGTGCCAGCAGCTCGGGACTAGCGGGAGGGGGTGAGCAGTTCTTC. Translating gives CASSSGLAGGGEQFF.

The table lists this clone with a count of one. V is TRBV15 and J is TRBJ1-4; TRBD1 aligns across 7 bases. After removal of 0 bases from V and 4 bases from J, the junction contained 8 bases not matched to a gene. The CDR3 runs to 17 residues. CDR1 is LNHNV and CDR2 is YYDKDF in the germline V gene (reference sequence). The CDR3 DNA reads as TGTGCCACCAGCAGAGAGAGGGGGACAGCCCTTAATGAAAAACTGTTTTTT. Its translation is CATSRERGTALNEKLFF.

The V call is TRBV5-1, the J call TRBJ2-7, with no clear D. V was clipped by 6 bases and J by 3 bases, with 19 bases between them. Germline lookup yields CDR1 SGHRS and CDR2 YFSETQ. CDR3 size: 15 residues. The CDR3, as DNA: TGCGCCAGCATGTTCAGCACCGGGCAGAACTACGAGCAGTACTTC. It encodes CASMFSTGQNYEQYF.

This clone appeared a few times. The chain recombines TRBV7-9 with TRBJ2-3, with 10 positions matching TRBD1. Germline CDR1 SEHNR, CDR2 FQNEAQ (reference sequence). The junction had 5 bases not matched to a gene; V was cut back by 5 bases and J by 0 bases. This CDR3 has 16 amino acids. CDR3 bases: TGTGCCAGCAGCCACCGGGACAGGGGTAGCACAGATACGCAGTATTTT. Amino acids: CASSHRDRGSTDTQYF. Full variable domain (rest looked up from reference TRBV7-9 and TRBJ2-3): DTGVSQNPRHKITKRGQNVTFRCDPISEHNRLYWYRQTLGQGPEFLTYFQNEAQLEKSRLLSDRFSAERPKGSFSTLEIQRTEQGDSAMYLCASSHRDRGSTDTQYFGPGTRLTVL.

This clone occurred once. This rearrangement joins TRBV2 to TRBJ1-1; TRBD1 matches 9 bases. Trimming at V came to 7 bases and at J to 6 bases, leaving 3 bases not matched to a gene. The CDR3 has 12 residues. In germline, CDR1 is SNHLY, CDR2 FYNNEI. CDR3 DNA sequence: TGTGCCAGCATACAGGGGGCTTCTGAAGCTTTCTTT. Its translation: CASIQGASEAFF.

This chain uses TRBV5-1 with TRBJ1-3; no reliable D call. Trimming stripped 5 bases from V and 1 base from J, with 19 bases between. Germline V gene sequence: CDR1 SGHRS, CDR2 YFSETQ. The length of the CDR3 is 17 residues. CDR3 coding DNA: TGCGCCAGCAGACCGCACTCGGAGAGGATATCTGGAAACACCATATATTTT. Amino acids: CASRPHSERISGNTIYF. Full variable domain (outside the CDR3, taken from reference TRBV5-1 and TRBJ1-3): KAGVTQTPRYLIKTRGQQVTLSCSPISGHRSVSWYQQTPGQGLQFLFEYFSETQRNKGNFPGRFSGRQFSNSRSEMNVSTLELGDSALYLCASRPHSERISGNTIYFGEGSWLTVV.

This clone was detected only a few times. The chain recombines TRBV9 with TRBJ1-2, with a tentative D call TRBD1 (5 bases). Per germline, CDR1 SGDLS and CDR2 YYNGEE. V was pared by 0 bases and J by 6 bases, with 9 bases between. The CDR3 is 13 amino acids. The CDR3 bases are TGTGCCAGCAGCGTAGTTGGGGCGGATGGCTACACCTTC. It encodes CASSVVGADGYTF.

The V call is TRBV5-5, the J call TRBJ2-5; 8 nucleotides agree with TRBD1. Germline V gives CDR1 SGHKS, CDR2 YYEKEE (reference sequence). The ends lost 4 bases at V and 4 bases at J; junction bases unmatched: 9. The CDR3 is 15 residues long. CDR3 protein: CASSRTGSGGETQYF. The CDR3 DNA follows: TGTGCCAGCAGCCGGACAGGGTCGGGTGGAGAGACCCAGTACTTC.

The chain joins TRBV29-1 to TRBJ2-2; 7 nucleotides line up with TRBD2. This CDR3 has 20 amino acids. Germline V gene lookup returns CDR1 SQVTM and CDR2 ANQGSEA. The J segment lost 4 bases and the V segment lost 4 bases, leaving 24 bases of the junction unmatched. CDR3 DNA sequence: TGCAGCGTTGTCGGGAGGCGGTCGGGGATGGGGCCCTTGGGCACCGGGGAGCTGTTTTTT. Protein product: CSVVGRRSGMGPLGTGELFF.

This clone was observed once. The CDR3 sequence is CASSLEGQGLITGELFF. The DNA for the CDR3 is TGTGCCAGCAGCTTAGAGGGTCAGGGGTTAATCACCGGGGAGCTGTTTTTT. The chain combines TRBV7-3 with TRBJ2-2; the D gene is possibly TRBD1 (6 bases). This CDR3 contains 17 residues. CDR1 SGHTA and CDR2 FQGTGA come from the germline V gene. V was trimmed by 2 bases and J by 4 bases, leaving 17 bases between them.

The CDR3 DNA reads TGTGCCAGCAGCTTAGGGTGGAGGACAGGGGTGCGGGAGCAGTACTTC. It codes for CASSLGWRTGVREQYF. The V call is TRBV7-2, the J call TRBJ2-7, with TRBD1 matching over 9 bases. V lost 1 base and J lost 7; bases outside the gene matches: 11. The CDR3 is 16 residues long. Germline CDR1 reads SGHTA; CDR2 reads FQGNSA.

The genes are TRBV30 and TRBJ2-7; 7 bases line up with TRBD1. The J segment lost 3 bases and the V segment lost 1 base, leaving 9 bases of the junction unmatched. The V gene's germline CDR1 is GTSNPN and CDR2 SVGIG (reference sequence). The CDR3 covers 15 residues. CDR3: CAWSEPRDRYYEQYF. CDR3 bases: TGTGCCTGGAGTGAACCCCGGGACAGATACTACGAGCAGTACTTC.

This chain's CDR3 is CASSRQLGQGAHEQYF. The CDR3 nucleotides read TGCGCCAGCAGCCGACAACTTGGACAGGGGGCACACGAGCAGTACTTC. V usage is TRBV4-3 and J usage is TRBJ2-7, with TRBD1 matching 11 bases. The J segment lost 5 bases and the V segment lost 4 bases, leaving 10 bases of the junction unmatched. This CDR3 has 16 residues. CDR1 is LGHNA, CDR2 YSLEER, per germline.

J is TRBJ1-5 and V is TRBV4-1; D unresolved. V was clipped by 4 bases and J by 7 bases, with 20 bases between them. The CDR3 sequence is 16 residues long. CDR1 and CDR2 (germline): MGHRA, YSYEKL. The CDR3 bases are TGCGCCAGCAGCCTAGGTGTACCCGCCGCCCCACAGCCCCAGCATTTT. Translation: CASSLGVPAAPQPQHF.

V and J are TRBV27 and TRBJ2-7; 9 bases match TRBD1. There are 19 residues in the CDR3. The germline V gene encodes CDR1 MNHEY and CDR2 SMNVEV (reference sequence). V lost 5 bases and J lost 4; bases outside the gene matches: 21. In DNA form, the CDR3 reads TGTGCCAGCAGTCTTTCCGGGACAGGGTCCGTTCTACCCATTTACGAGCAGTACTTC. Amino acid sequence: CASSLSGTGSVLPIYEQYF.

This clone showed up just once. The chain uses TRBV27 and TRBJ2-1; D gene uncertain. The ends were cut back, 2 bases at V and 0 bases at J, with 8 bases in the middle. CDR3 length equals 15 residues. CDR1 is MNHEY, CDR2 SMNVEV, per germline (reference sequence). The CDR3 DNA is TGTGCCAGCAGTTTAGATGGCCCCTCCTACAATGAGCAGTTCTTC. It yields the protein CASSLDGPSYNEQFF.

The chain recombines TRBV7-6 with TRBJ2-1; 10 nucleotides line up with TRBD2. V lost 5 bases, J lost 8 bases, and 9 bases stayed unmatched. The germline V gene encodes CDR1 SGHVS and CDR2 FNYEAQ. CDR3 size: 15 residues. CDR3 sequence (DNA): TGTGCCAGCAGCCTTCTCAGCGGGGGGGCCTATGAGCAGTTCTTC. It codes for CASSLLSGGAYEQFF.

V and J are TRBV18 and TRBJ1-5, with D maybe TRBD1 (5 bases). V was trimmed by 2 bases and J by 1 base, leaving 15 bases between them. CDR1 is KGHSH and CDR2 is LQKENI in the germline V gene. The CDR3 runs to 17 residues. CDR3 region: CASSPSSGSGSNQPQHF. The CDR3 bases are TGTGCCAGCTCACCATCTTCGGGGTCAGGGAGCAATCAGCCCCAGCATTTT.

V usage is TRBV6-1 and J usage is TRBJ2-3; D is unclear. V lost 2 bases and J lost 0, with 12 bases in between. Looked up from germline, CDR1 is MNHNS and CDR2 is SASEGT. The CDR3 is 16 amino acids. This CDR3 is CASSELTATSTDTQYF. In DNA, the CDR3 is TGTGCCAGCAGTGAACTTACGGCTACTAGCACAGATACGCAGTATTTT.

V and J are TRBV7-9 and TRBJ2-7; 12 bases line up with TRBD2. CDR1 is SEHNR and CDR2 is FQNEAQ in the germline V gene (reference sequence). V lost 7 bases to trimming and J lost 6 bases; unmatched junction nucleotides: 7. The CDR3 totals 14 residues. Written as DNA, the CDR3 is TGTGCCAGCACTAGCGGGGGGGATCAACTCGAGCAGTACTTC. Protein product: CASTSGGDQLEQYF.